The following is a T cell receptor (beta chain) sequence with its context. Its cognate antigen is unknown. The data originate from a study of graft-versus-host responses after intestinal transplantation. Overall study: Among the recipients, transplants were multivisceral, liver-intestinal, or isolated intestinal. General study points: Elevated graft-versus-host to host-versus-graft clonal ratios in allografts were recorded for patients with graft-donor T cell macrochimerism. Early HvG declines after transplant were associated with peak circulating GvH clone levels. Present in recipient marrow, GvH clones included some that appeared first in ileum or blood.

The assay was immunoSEQ multiplex PCR, and TCRdb's table has in-frame clones only and misses some. The table shows 25,000 to 35,000 clones, with 85% to 95% occurring only once. Source: PBMCs, taken around 70 days after intestinal transplant. This TCR came from a human patient who received an intestinal transplant, so some T cells may come from the graft donor.

DNA for the CDR3: TGTGCTAGTGGTTTCCCACAGGGTGGAGATTACGAGCAGTACTTC. Translated, it gives CASGFPQGGDYEQYF. This rearrangement joins TRBV12-5 to TRBJ2-7, with a weak D call TRBD1 (6 bases). V dropped 3 bases and J dropped 4 bases, with 16 bases sitting between them. This CDR3 comprises 15 residues. Germline V gene data show CDR1 as LGHNT and CDR2 as FRNRAP.